This T cell receptor (beta chain) appears in the sequencing data of a study of cytomegalovirus exposure and HLA in healthy donors. This clone appeared once. The target antigen is unknown. Study observations and caveats: Researchers had no immune exposure information except CMV serostatus available. Accurate prediction of most subjects' HLA-A and HLA-B alleles from TCR beta sequences was reported. Despite most TCR sequences being rare, some public TCRs occurred in many donors.

J gave up 9 bases and V 3 bases, and 4 bases lay outside the gene matches. The CDR3 loop spans 14 amino acids. The germline CDR1 and CDR2 sequences are LNHDA and SQIVND (reference sequence). The PCR had 60 Vbeta and 13 Jbeta primers. Authors' processing steps: The authors later counted tens of millions of unique TCR beta chains, roughly 10 million of them shared. Clones were read by immunoSEQ multiplex PCR, and TCRdb kept only the in-frame ones, dropping some. V and J calls and clone size are as listed in that table; D and trimming were resolved from the DNA. The profile shows under 85,000 clones, roughly 70% of them singletons.

This chain connects TRBV19 to TRBJ1-6; 8 nucleotides line up with TRBD1. Source material: PBMCs. The receptor's source is a woman aged 25-40 years in good health and CMV-seronegative. CDR3 residues: CASSMGQETSPLHF. Written as DNA, the CDR3 is TGTGCCAGTAGTATGGGACAGGAGACTTCACCCCTCCACTTT.